The 18 T cell receptor beta chains presented below share a single source sample, sequenced in a study of blood T cell repertoires in COVID-19 (dated by TCRdb to the early 2020s). The library was generated by the immunoSEQ multiplex PCR assay. TCRdb took this table from immuneACCESS and kept in-frame rearrangements with V and J called. Such tables lack part of the clones; where checked against another copy, unresolved V genes explain under half of the gap, and the rest is unexplained. In this sample the table shows 110,000 or so clones, about nine tenths of which occur a single time. The ten top clones hold 6.5% to 8.5% of the sample. Sequencing was carried out using peripheral blood. Receptor source: a human donor in a cohort sampled during active COVID-19.

This chain links TRBV30 with TRBJ1-4; D is undetermined. The CDR3 has 15 residues. V gave up 1 base and J gave up 6 bases, with 15 bases separating them. Looked up from germline, CDR1 is GTSNPN and CDR2 is SVGIG (reference sequence). The CDR3: CAWSAGRRDDEKLFF. In DNA, the CDR3 is TGTGCCTGGAGTGCCGGACGCCGGGATGATGAAAAACTGTTTTTT.

The chain uses TRBV18 and TRBJ2-7; weak D call: TRBD1 (6 bases). V lost 0 bases to trimming and J lost 6 bases, with 6 bases between them. Looked up from germline, CDR1 is KGHSH and CDR2 is LQKENI. CDR3 length: 12 residues. CDR3 sequence reads: CASSPPGGEQYF. The CDR3 nucleotides read TGTGCCAGCTCACCACCAGGGGGCGAGCAGTACTTC.

This chain connects TRBV7-2 to TRBJ2-2; TRBD2 matches 11 bases. Germline V lookup: CDR1 SGHTA, CDR2 FQGNSA. The CDR3 covers 18 residues. V was pared by 2 bases and J by 7 bases, with 12 bases of the junction left unmatched. The CDR3 coding sequence is TGTGCCAGCAGCTTATATGCTAGCGGGGGGCAACTCGTCGGGGAGCTGTTTTTT. It codes for CASSLYASGGQLVGELFF.

The chain joins TRBV28 to TRBJ2-2; 10 bases map to TRBD2. CDR1 is MDHEN, CDR2 SYDVKM, per germline. The CDR3 sequence is 17 residues long. V lost 6 bases, J lost 4 bases, and 11 bases stayed unmatched. Here the CDR3 DNA reads TGTGCCAGCAGCCCAGTTGAAGTAGCGGGGGGCACCGGGGAGCTGTTTTTT. It is translated as CASSPVEVAGGTGELFF.

The table lists this clone with a count of one. The chain combines TRBV5-1 with TRBJ1-2; D not resolved. CDR1 SGHRS and CDR2 YFSETQ come from the germline V gene. The CDR3 runs to 15 residues. V dropped 0 bases and J dropped 5 bases, with 14 bases sitting between them. The CDR3 spells CASSLGRREIYGYTF. CDR3 nucleotide sequence: TGCGCCAGCAGCTTGGGGAGGAGGGAAATATATGGCTACACCTTC.

J is TRBJ2-3 and V is TRBV9; TRBD1 might be the D (5 bases). The CDR3 loop spans 16 amino acids. Germline CDR1 is SGDLS and CDR2 is YYNGEE. V was cut by 5 bases and J by 5 bases, with 21 bases left in between. The CDR3 bases are TGTGCCAGCAGGCCTAAAGGGGCAGGGAAGGGAGATACGCAGTATTTT. Amino acid sequence: CASRPKGAGKGDTQYF.

The rearrangement uses TRBV18 and TRBJ2-1, with TRBD2 as a possible D gene (5 bases). This CDR3 contains 14 residues. The ends were cut back, 3 bases at V and 2 bases at J, with 8 bases in the middle. Looked up from germline, CDR1 is KGHSH and CDR2 is LQKENI. The CDR3 sequence is CASSPDFTYNEQFF. The CDR3 region has the DNA TGTGCCAGCTCACCGGACTTCACCTACAATGAGCAGTTCTTC.

The chain has TRBV11-3 and TRBJ2-3; 12 bases line up with TRBD2. Germline V gene sequence: CDR1 SGHNT, CDR2 YENEEA. The ends lost 1 base at V and 3 bases at J; junction bases unmatched: 2. The CDR3 contains 16 residues. CDR3 loop: CASSLVGLAGTDTQYF. The CDR3 coding sequence is TGTGCCAGCAGCTTAGTGGGACTAGCGGGTACAGATACGCAGTATTTT.

The chain uses TRBV4-1 and TRBJ1-2; no definite D call. CDR1 is MGHRA, CDR2 YSYEKL, per germline. The CDR3 covers 17 residues. V was shortened by 5 bases and J by 6 bases, with 25 bases between the two germline ends. CDR3 residues: CASSVAPAGGQPHGYTF. DNA for the CDR3: TGCGCCAGCAGCGTCGCTCCCGCTGGAGGGCAGCCCCATGGCTACACCTTC.

The rearrangement joins TRBV27 to TRBJ2-5, with 8 bases fitting TRBD2. The CDR3 runs to 16 residues. Germline lookup yields CDR1 MNHEY and CDR2 SMNVEV (reference sequence). Trimming took 0 bases from V and 5 from J; bases not matched to a gene: 8. In DNA form, the CDR3 reads TGTGCCAGCAGTTTATCAACACTTTCGGGGGGGGAGACCCAGTACTTC. Translated: CASSLSTLSGGETQYF.

The rearrangement uses TRBV19 and TRBJ1-3; the D is unclear. V was pared by 3 bases and J by 10 bases, with 13 bases between. The CDR3 covers 13 residues. Per germline, CDR1 LNHDA and CDR2 SQIVND (reference sequence). The CDR3 nucleotides read TGTGCCAGTAGTATGGAGGCCCCCCGGACCATATATTTT. Its protein product is CASSMEAPRTIYF.

V is TRBV10-3 and J is TRBJ2-3, with D unclear. V dropped 8 bases and J dropped 4 bases, with 7 bases sitting between them. This CDR3 is built from 11 residues. The germline V gene encodes CDR1 ENHRY and CDR2 SYGVKD. CDR3 region: CAISSADTQYF. CDR3 DNA: TGTGCCATCTCTTCGGCAGATACGCAGTATTTT.

V usage is TRBV19 and J usage is TRBJ2-7, with TRBD1 identical over 7 bases. Unmatched junction bases numbered 7, after V lost 1 base and J lost 7 bases. Per germline, CDR1 LNHDA and CDR2 SQIVND (reference sequence). This CDR3 has 14 residues. The CDR3 loop is CASSIAGTVSEQYF. The CDR3 coding sequence is TGTGCCAGTAGTATAGCGGGGACAGTGAGTGAGCAGTACTTC. Filled out from reference TRBV19 and TRBJ2-7, the complete variable domain reads DGGITQSPKYLFRKEGQNVTLSCEQNLNHDAMYWYRQDPGQGLRLIYYSQIVNDFQKGDIAEGYSVSREKKESFPLTVTSAQKNPTAFYLCASSIAGTVSEQYFGPGTRLTVT.

The chain uses TRBV11-2 and TRBJ1-2; 8 nucleotides line up with TRBD1. Germline CDR1 reads SGHAT; CDR2 reads FQNNGV. CDR3 length: 16 residues. Losses at the gene ends were 7 bases for V and 6 bases for J; bases not matched to a gene: 16. The CDR3 DNA sequence: TGTGCCAGCACCCGAGACAGGGGACGCGTAAACAATGGCTACACCTTC. Its translation: CASTRDRGRVNNGYTF.

The chain links TRBV19 to TRBJ2-3, with D uncertain. V was clipped by 6 bases and J by 5 bases, with 9 bases between them. Germline loops: CDR1 LNHDA, CDR2 SQIVND (reference sequence). The length of the CDR3 is 12 residues. Written as DNA, the CDR3 is TGTGCCAGTAGACAGTCTGGAGATACGCAGTATTTT. Translation: CASRQSGDTQYF.

This chain's CDR3 is CASSPQPGKDSPLHF. The CDR3 DNA follows: TGCGCCAGCAGCCCTCAGCCAGGGAAGGATTCACCCCTCCACTTT. This chain joins TRBV5-1 and TRBJ1-6; a weak D match, TRBD1 (5 bases). This CDR3 spans 15 amino acids. Germline CDR1 is SGHRS and CDR2 is YFSETQ. Trimming pared 4 bases from V and 8 bases from J, leaving 16 bases between. The full variable domain, its missing parts supplied by reference TRBV5-1 and TRBJ1-6, is KAGVTQTPRYLIKTRGQQVTLSCSPISGHRSVSWYQQTPGQGLQFLFEYFSETQRNKGNFPGRFSGRQFSNSRSEMNVSTLELGDSALYLCASSPQPGKDSPLHFGNGTRLTVT.

The J gene is TRBJ2-5, the V gene TRBV19; TRBD2 matches at 11 bases. This CDR3 has 15 amino acids. The germline gives CDR1 LNHDA, CDR2 SQIVND (reference sequence). V trimming: 5 bases; J trimming: 6 bases; junction bases outside the gene matches: 8. The chain's CDR3 is CASSPPTSGSQTQYF. The CDR3, as DNA: TGTGCCAGTAGTCCGCCTACTAGCGGGAGCCAGACCCAGTACTTC.

The rearrangement uses TRBV14 and TRBJ1-3, with D possibly matching TRBD1 (5 bases). The V end was cut by 2 bases, the J end by 0 bases, with 32 bases between. The germline CDR1 and CDR2 sequences are SGHDN and FVKESK. There are 23 residues in the CDR3. For the CDR3, the DNA is TGTGCCAGCAGCCAATTCCTCACCACCGGAGGGAGAGCGGGACGTAACTCTGGAAACACCATATATTTT. Encoded protein: CASSQFLTTGGRAGRNSGNTIYF.